This TCR beta chain stems from a study of cytomegalovirus exposure and HLA in healthy donors (TCRdb year 2017). Turning to the overall study: An earlier analysis of 587 of the donors reported about 300 Gb of sequence data and some 110 million unique TCR beta sequences obtained from about 179 million T cells. About 280 gigabases of sequencing data and roughly 81 million unique TCR sequences made up an early release that covered roughly 670 HLA-typed donors. Of the roughly 390 genotyped donors, 81% fell in the genetic ancestry cluster associated with self-reported Caucasian donors. The study was designed to test whether signatures of past pathogen exposure could be identified by cataloging public T cell receptors. The T cell repertoires of 700 or so subjects were profiled by immunosequencing and related to cytomegalovirus serostatus. Besides the first cohort of around 700 subjects, a separate validation cohort made up of over 100 different subjects was used. The study combined high-throughput TCR immunosequencing, statistical association of individual TCRs with disease status, and machine learning to predict cytomegalovirus infection status. To study patterns of TCR occurrence, a later analysis re-analyzed previously published TCR beta repertoires from more than 550 donors and added high-resolution HLA genotyping. The later analysis used no new phenotypic data to find candidate immune exposures, relying instead on TCR beta sequences and their occurrence across donors. To decide whether each TCR beta V gene segment behaved as functional or pseudogenic, an earlier analysis of fewer than 750 of the donors relied on high-throughput TCR beta sequencing. Alongside the repertoire data, information on donor age, sex, ethnicity and CMV serostatus was compiled. Genome-wide SNP genotypes for about 60% of the 666 donors were used in a later genetic analysis, which treated that subset as a discovery cohort. All discovery cohort repertoires had been generated on a single sequencing platform. Both class I and class II loci were covered by HLA typing, at four-digit resolution. The number of donors typed differed by locus, with about 629-630 for A, B, C, DRB1 and DQB1, approximately 500 for DQA1, over 600 for DPA1, and 450 to 480 for DPB1. A handful of DR-DQ haplotypes were handled as single units for association and clustering because linkage in the cohort was strong. Across around 400 genotyped donors of the cohort, an average of roughly 200,000 unique TCR beta nucleotide sequences per donor were sequenced, and roughly a sixth of those sequences were non-productive.

On the study overall, not on this receptor specifically: A further reported finding was that TCR beta sequences accurately predicted the HLA-A and HLA-B alleles for most subjects in the first cohort. Because counts were too low, roughly 18 rarely observed V segments, including chromosome 9 orphons, were left out of the earlier analysis of 587 of the donors. Several of the top co-occurrence clusters appeared to be linked to parvovirus B19, influenza, CMV and Epstein-Barr virus, according to a later analysis. Most CMV-associated TCR beta chains appeared to be HLA-restricted in a later analysis, and the HLA associations seemed to be driven largely by CMV exposure. A cluster of highly shared sequence variants was judged likely to represent a technical artifact of the sequencing pipeline. In a later analysis, HLA-associated TCR beta chains were found to be more clonally expanded and to have lower generation probabilities than equally common non-associated chains. A later genetic analysis associated a missense DCLRE1C variant with V-gene and J-gene trimming of TCR beta chains, and an independent cohort replicated the association. Some IMGT-functional V segments, including TRBV6-2 and TRBV6-3, could not be told apart with the 87-base-pair reads, so those segments were excluded. HLA typing was unavailable for some donors at each locus, so association tests used only the typed subset. The presence/absence analyses assumed that sequencing depth was roughly uniform across donors, and that assumption may not be true. Across donors, most TCR sequences were observed very rarely, whereas some public TCRs were present in many individuals. In vitro tests confirmed that a few of the cytomegalovirus-associated TCR beta chains recognize cytomegalovirus antigens. A total of 164 TCR beta chains were listed by the study as associated with cytomegalovirus. In a later analysis, the rate of TCR association differed among HLA loci, with DRB1 alleles having the most associated TCRs and HLA-C alleles having the fewest. According to the authors, the approach could potentially be generalized to other disease states and immunological phenotypes. In an earlier analysis of some 500 of the donors, most TCR beta V segments appeared in productive rearrangements about 87% or about 30% of the time, broadly matching IMGT annotations. Linkage disequilibrium might explain the correlated functional status among segregating V segments, but an unknown experimental factor could not be excluded. CMV serostatus was the only immune exposure information available for the cohort. According to a later genetic analysis, donors in an Asian-associated ancestry cluster had fewer N-insertions in productive TCRs than the roughly 700-donor mean. The classifier was reported to diagnose cytomegalovirus status with high specificity and sensitivity in both the original cohort and the validation cohort. In this cohort, only TCR beta chains were sequenced, and detectable features were limited by the absence of alpha or paired-chain data. When HLA alleles, especially DR and DQ, strongly co-occurred, attributing TCR associations to individual alleles was difficult. A later analysis associated about 17,000 TCR beta sequences with specific HLA alleles at a false discovery rate of 0.05.

Regarding this clone: No cognate antigen has been identified for it. Base qualities are missing; no much larger clone stands one base away. The identical CDR3 is also encoded by other nucleotide sequences in the sample.

The cohort consisted of 600 to 750 healthy bone marrow donors. All cohort members were sampled while nominally healthy, although unrecorded immune exposures were likely present. The donor tested CMV seropositive, placing the donor among the 290 or so seropositive members of the cohort. Each donor provided a peripheral blood sample, and peripheral blood mononuclear cells were used for TCR beta sequencing. Genomic DNA was extracted from the blood cell samples with the Qiagen DNeasy Blood Extraction Kit. The library was prepared using the immunoSEQ multiplex PCR assay. The multiplex PCR relied on a mix of 60 forward primers for TCR Vbeta segments and 13 reverse primers for TCR Jbeta segments. The CDR3 region of rearranged TCR beta genes was amplified from genomic DNA by a multiplex PCR assay. The amplified TCR beta libraries were sequenced on the Illumina HiSeq System as 87-base-pair reads. Processing in the source paper ran as follows. A later analysis counted approximately 74 million unique TCR beta chains across the 650 to 700 repertoires, and roughly 9.9 million of these chains were shared by at least two donors. Raw reads were error-corrected and collapsed into unique sequences with a nearest-neighbor algorithm that merged closely related sequences to remove PCR and sequencing errors. V, D and J gene segments were assigned by aligning CDR3 sequences to IMGT reference sequences. For a sequence to be retained, at least a six-nucleotide match to both a V gene segment and a J gene segment was required. Rearrangements were classified as productive when the CDR3 lacked stop codons and remained in frame with V and J, and all other rearrangements were classified as non-productive. CDR3 was defined by IMGT convention, running from the second conserved V-encoded cysteine to the conserved J-encoded phenylalanine. The earlier analysis of about 620 of the donors excluded sequences that lacked an unambiguous match to a single V gene segment. An earlier analysis of a few hundred of the donors classified V segments as functional when productive rearrangements were above 56.7% and as segregating when the standard deviation between donors was above 5%. A statistical classification framework was built to diagnose cytomegalovirus status from the catalog of TCR beta chain sequences. V and J gene assignment, in a later analysis, came from comparing TCR nucleotide sequences with IMGT/GENE-DB human TR gene sequences. The TCRdist pipeline was used in a later analysis to assign CDR3 sequences and most-parsimonious VDJ recombination scenarios. In a later analysis, each TCR beta chain was defined by its CDR3 amino acid sequence together with its V-gene family, and reads without a unique V-gene family were excluded. A later analysis removed over 500 highly shared, low-generation-probability nucleotide sequences to deal with suspected cross-contamination and a sequencing artifact. For each public chain, a later analysis derived a clonal expansion index from normalized ranks of inferred template counts within each repertoire. Generation probabilities in a later analysis came from a VDJ recombination model fitted to out-of-frame rearrangements, and those results were checked against IGoR. In a later analysis, hypergeometric tests were used to score TCR-TCR, TCR-HLA and TCR-CMV co-occurrence, with a repertoire-size bias correction applied to TCR pairs. To estimate false discovery rates, a later analysis permuted the HLA or CMV assignments 20 times. In a later analysis, co-occurring TCRs were grouped with DBSCAN, and TCRdist sequence similarity was added when clustering was performed within HLA-allele-positive subsets. Co-occurrence clustering excluded repertoires with fewer than 30,000 or more than 120,000 public chains, plus five with anomalous nucleotide sharing. TCRdb provides this immuneACCESS table in a form limited to in-frame rearrangements. Some clones are lacking; in checked studies, under half of them reflect an unresolved V gene, and why the rest are absent is not known. V and J calls and clone size are copied from that table; D and trimming were computed from the DNA. For this sample there are under 200,000 clones; roughly four fifths appear just once. The leading ten clones occupy more than 0.9% of the sample.

V drops 2 bases and J drops 1 base, leaving 14 bases in between. The germline V gene sets CDR1 to MGHRA and CDR2 to YSYEKL. CDR3 length: 16 amino acids, cysteine to phenylalanine. Kept here is only the CDR3 DNA, which spans 48 bases and is read in frame from base 1. The V gene is TRBV4-1 and the J gene is TRBJ2-5; tentative D gene TRBD2, with 6 bases matching. Input material: PBMCs. The TCR comes from a girl aged 2 to 10 in good health and CMV-seropositive. The CDR3 protein sequence reads: CASSQLPGLPQETQYF. In nucleotides, the sequence is TGCGCCAGCAGCCAATTACCGGGACTCCCCCAAGAGACCCAGTACTTC.